This T cell receptor (beta chain) was captured in a study of control samples from healthy donors and cancer patients. Here immunoSEQ multiplex PCR was the method, and the copy in TCRdb shows in-frame clones only, minus some. This sample has 190,000 or so clones, with approximately 92% found just once. Per the germline V gene, CDR1 is MNHEY and CDR2 is SMNVEV (reference sequence). This CDR3 is 20 amino acids long. The J segment lost 1 base and the V segment lost 0 bases, leaving 7 bases of the junction unmatched. The TCR comes from a man in his late teens or twenties in good health. The material sequenced was blood. The chain employs TRBV27 and TRBJ2-2; 14 bases match TRBD2. DNA of the CDR3: TGTGCCAGCAGTTTATCAGGCTTGGGACTAGCGGGGGAGAACACCGGGGAGCTGTTTTTT. It is translated as CASSLSGLGLAGENTGELFF.